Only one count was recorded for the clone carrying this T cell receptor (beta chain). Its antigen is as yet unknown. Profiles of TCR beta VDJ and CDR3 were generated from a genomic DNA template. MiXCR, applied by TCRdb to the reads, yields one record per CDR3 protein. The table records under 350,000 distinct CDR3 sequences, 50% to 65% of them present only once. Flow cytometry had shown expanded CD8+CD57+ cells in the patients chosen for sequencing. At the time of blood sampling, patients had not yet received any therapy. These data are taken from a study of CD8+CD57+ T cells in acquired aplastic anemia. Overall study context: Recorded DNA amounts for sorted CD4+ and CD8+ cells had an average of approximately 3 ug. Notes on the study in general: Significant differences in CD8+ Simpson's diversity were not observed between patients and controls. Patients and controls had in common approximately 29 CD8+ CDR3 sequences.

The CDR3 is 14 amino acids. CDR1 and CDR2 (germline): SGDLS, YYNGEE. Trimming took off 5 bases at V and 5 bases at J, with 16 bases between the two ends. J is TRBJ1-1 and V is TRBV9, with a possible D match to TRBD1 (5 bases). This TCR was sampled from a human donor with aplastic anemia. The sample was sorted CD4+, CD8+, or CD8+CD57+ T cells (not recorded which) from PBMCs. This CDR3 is CASRSGEGRTEAFF. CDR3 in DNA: TGTGCCAGCAGATCCGGAGAGGGGAGGACTGAAGCTTTCTTT.